This TCR beta chain was sequenced during a study of Graves' ophthalmopathy and Graves' hyperthyroidism (dated by TCRdb to the late 2010s). With regard to the full study: Peripheral blood samples were taken at the time of initial diagnosis, before any treatment was given. The study used signatures of the TCR beta repertoire to tell Graves' ophthalmopathy apart from Graves' hyperthyroidism and to predict which patients would progress to ophthalmopathy. In total, some 140 blood samples were TCR-sequenced: approximately 42 ophthalmopathy, about 75 hyperthyroidism and roughly 17 hyperthyroidism-to-ophthalmopathy patients. To explore V-J signatures that separate ophthalmopathy from hyperthyroidism, a discovery set of approximately 100 patients was enrolled, consisting of 40 to 45 with ophthalmopathy and some 59 with stable hyperthyroidism. An independent validation cohort comprised some 18 hyperthyroidism patients and over 15 patients who later progressed from hyperthyroidism to ophthalmopathy. In about 6 hyperthyroidism patients, T-cell repertoires of thyroid tissue and blood were compared. After sampling, hyperthyroidism patients received methimazole starting at 30 mg daily, and ophthalmopathy patients received high-dose intravenous methylprednisolone. For training and testing, the 100 or so patients in the discovery cohort were randomly divided in a 7:3 ratio.

A patient counted as having stable hyperthyroidism if there was no progression to ophthalmopathy within 18 months of follow-up. Patients with hyperthyroidism were aged 18 to 65 years, had been newly diagnosed, and had a disease duration of less than 2 months. Patients were excluded if they had other autoimmune diseases, uncontrolled infections, pregnancy or lactation. Diagnosis was based on clinical symptoms, serum thyroxine, TRAb, thyroid ultrasound and orbital computed tomography. Using Ficoll-Paque density gradient centrifugation, PBMCs were isolated from 10 ml of fresh peripheral blood. Trizol reagent was used to extract the total RNA, and its quality was then checked on an Agilent 2100 Bioanalyzer. This clonotype was detected many times. No antigen is known for it. Base qualities are not provided; no much larger clone lies one nucleotide away. What the authors observed across the whole study: Ophthalmopathy was separated from stable hyperthyroidism by the 13-signature model with about 85% sensitivity and less than 82% specificity in cross-validation and with 80%/75% in the test set. Most expanded thyroid clonotypes with frequency above 0.001 were also detected in blood, suggesting blood repertoires may reflect the thyroid immune response. No statistical method was used to set the sample size in advance, and the investigators knew which group each participant was assigned to. In validation, the model predicted ophthalmopathy progression with about 71% sensitivity and about 77% specificity; 12 predicted patients were CT-confirmed with GO in a median of approximately 6.2 months.

TCR beta CDR3 regions were amplified from RNA transcripts for repertoire sequencing. A first-round RT-PCR used HTBI primers with the Qiagen OneStep RT-PCR kit, followed by a second-round multiplex PCR, size selection and purification. The libraries underwent paired-end sequencing with 100 bp reads on an Illumina HiSeq2000. From the authors' description of their analysis: SOAPnuke was used for read processing, and reads with adapters, uncalled bases, a mean Phred below 15, or no exact constant-primer or identifier match were discarded. COPE v1.2.5 was used to merge high-quality paired reads. Unique nucleotide sequences were defined as clonotypes and aligned to IMGT TRB V, D and J references using MiTCR v1.1. Only V-J combinations with frequency above 0.0001 were analysed, covering 99.2% of repertoires. For each V-J combination, a TCR clonal expansion and chaos score was defined as F50 clonal expansion divided by the chaos observed in the TCRdist matrix. Welch's t-statistics and random forest were used to narrow the features down to 13 V-J combinations, which were then fed into a naive Bayes classifier. The similarity between thyroid and blood repertoires was quantified using the Morisita-Horn index. In-frame beta chains were kept once TCRdb had trimmed the public reads at Q25 with fastp and called clones with MiXCR. Duplicate CDR3 protein sequences are folded into a single record with the most common DNA and genes. The V and J calls were not made by the authors but by TCRdb's processing. Here the sample has about 400,000 distinct CDR3 sequences; about 21% occur a single time. The top ten hold roughly 3.2% of the sample.

Relative to germline, V is missing 4 bases and J is missing 1 base, with 10 bases of the junction outside any gene match. The CDR1 and CDR2 encoded by the germline V gene (reference sequence) are DFQATT and SNEGSKA. From cysteine to phenylalanine, the CDR3 is 15 amino acids long. Only the CDR3 portion is preserved as DNA: 45 bases, with reading frame beginning at the first base. The receptor was isolated from a young woman with stable Graves' hyperthyroidism. Donor details come from another sample of the same person, matched by shared clones. Input material: peripheral blood. The rearranged segments are TRBV20-1 and TRBJ2-7, and 7 junctional nucleotides match TRBD2. The DNA is TGCAGTGCTACCCCTTGGGCGGGGGATTCCTACGAGCAGTACTTC. It codes for CSATPWAGDSYEQYF.